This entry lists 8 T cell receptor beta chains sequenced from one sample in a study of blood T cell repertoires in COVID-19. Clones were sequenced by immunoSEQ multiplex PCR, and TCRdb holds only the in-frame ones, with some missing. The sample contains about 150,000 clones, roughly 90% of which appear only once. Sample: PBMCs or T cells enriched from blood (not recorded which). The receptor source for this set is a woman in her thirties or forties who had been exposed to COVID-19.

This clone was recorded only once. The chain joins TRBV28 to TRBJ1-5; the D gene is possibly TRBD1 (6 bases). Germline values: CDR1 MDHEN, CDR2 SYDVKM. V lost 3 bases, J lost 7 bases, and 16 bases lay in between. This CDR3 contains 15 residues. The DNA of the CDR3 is TGTGCCAGCAGTTTGGAGGACAGAAGGAGCCAGCCCCAGCATTTT. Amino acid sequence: CASSLEDRRSQPQHF.

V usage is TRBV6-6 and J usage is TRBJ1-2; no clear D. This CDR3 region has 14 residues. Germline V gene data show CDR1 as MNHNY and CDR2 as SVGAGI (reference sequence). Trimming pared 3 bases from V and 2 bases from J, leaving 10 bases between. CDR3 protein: CASSYSQTNYGYTF. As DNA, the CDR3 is TGTGCCAGCAGTTATTCTCAGACAAACTATGGCTACACCTTC.

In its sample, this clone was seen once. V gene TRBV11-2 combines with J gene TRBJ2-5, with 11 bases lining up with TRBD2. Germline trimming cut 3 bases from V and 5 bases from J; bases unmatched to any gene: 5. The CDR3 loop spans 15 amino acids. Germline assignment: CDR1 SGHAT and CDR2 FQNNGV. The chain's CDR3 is CASSFSGGAEETQYF. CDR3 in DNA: TGTGCCAGCAGCTTTAGCGGGGGGGCCGAGGAGACCCAGTACTTC.

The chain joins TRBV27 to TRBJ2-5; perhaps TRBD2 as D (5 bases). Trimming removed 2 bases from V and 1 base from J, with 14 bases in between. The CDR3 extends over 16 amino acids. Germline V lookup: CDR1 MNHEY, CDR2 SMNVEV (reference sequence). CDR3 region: CASSLEPGSLQETQYF. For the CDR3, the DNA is TGTGCCAGCAGTTTAGAGCCTGGGAGCCTCCAAGAGACCCAGTACTTC.

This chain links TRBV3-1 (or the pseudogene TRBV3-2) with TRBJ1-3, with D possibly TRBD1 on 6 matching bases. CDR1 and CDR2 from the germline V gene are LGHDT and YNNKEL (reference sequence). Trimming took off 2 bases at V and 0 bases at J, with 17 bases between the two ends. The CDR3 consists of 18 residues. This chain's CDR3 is CASSQSRGTALSGNTIYF. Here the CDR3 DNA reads TGTGCCAGCAGCCAAAGCAGGGGAACTGCGCTCTCTGGAAACACCATATATTTT.

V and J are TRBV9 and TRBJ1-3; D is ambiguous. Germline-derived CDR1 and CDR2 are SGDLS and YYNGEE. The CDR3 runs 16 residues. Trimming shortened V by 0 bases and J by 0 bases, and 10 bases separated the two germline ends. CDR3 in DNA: TGTGCCAGCAGCGTAGCATCCGGGAGCTCTGGAAACACCATATATTTT. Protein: CASSVASGSSGNTIYF.

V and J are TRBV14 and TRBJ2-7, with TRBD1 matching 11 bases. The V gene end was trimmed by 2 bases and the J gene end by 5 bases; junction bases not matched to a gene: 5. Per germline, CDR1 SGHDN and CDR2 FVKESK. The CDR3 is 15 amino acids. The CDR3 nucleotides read TGTGCCAGCAGCCAACTCGGACAGGGGGCCCACGAGCAGTACTTC. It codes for CASSQLGQGAHEQYF. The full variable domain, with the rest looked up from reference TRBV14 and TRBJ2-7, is EAGVTQFPSHSVIEKGQTVTLRCDPISGHDNLYWYRRVMGKEIKFLLHFVKESKQDESGMPNNRFLAERTGGTYSTLKVQPAELEDSGVYFCASSQLGQGAHEQYFGPGTRLTVT.

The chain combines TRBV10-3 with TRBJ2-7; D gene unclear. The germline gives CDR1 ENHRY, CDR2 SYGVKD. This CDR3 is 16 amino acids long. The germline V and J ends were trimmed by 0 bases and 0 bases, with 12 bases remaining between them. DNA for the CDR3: TGTGCCATCAGTGAGTCGACTCTTAGGAACTCCTACGAGCAGTACTTC. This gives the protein CAISESTLRNSYEQYF.